This T cell receptor beta chain was recorded in a study of cytomegalovirus exposure and HLA in healthy donors. This clone was seen just once. Germline trimming cut 0 bases from V and 3 bases from J; bases unmatched to any gene: 11. The CDR3 totals 17 residues. CDR1 and CDR2 from the germline V gene are SGHRS and YFSETQ. This PCR relied on a set of 60 Vbeta primers and 13 Jbeta primers. The assay was immunoSEQ multiplex PCR, and TCRdb's table has in-frame clones only and misses some. The sample lists around 100,000 clones, roughly 73% occurring once. This sequence was found in a woman aged 25 to 45 in good health and CMV-seronegative. The chain recombines TRBV5-1 with TRBJ2-7; the match to TRBD1 covers 8 bases. Specimen: PBMCs. CDR3 residues: CASSLGSTGTGYYEQYF. The CDR3 DNA is TGCGCCAGCAGCTTGGGGTCCACCGGGACAGGTTACTACGAGCAGTACTTC.